Below are 23 T cell receptor beta chains sequenced from a single sample in a study of PD-1 blockade in classical Hodgkin lymphoma. Exposure to brentuximab vedotin varied, and each patient had relapsed following autologous stem cell transplantation. Method: immunoSEQ multiplex PCR; TCRdb's copy keeps in-frame clones and lacks some. The sample includes some 96,000 clones, roughly 79% seen only once; the top ten take 15% to 20%. The source material was peripheral blood mononuclear cells (PBMCs), sampled before the second cycle of nivolumab. Every receptor here comes from a human donor with classical Hodgkin lymphoma.

The V and J genes are TRBV2 and TRBJ1-1; tentatively, D is TRBD1 (6 bases). Trimming shortened V by 6 bases and J by 4 bases, and 12 bases separated the two germline ends. This CDR3 comprises 13 residues. Germline CDR1 is SNHLY and CDR2 is FYNNEI. The CDR3 sequence is CASSNKGGTEAFF. CDR3 nucleotides: TGTGCCAGCAGCAACAAAGGGGGCACTGAAGCTTTCTTT.

The gene calls are TRBV7-9 and TRBJ2-3; 12 nucleotides agree with TRBD2. The germline V gene encodes CDR1 SEHNR and CDR2 FQNEAQ (reference sequence). V trimming: 6 bases; J trimming: 5 bases; junction bases outside the gene matches: 9. The CDR3 runs to 16 residues. CDR3 in amino acids: CASSSTSGSLGDTQYF. As DNA, the CDR3 is TGTGCCAGCAGTTCGACTAGCGGGAGTTTGGGAGATACGCAGTATTTT.

The chain carries TRBV7-9 and TRBJ2-7; the match to TRBD1 covers 9 bases. Germline-derived CDR1 and CDR2 are SEHNR and FQNEAQ (reference sequence). V lost 5 bases, J lost 0 bases, and 8 bases stayed unmatched. This CDR3 has 16 amino acids. CDR3 coding DNA: TGTGCCAGCAGCCCTAGGCCGGGACAGGGCTCCTACGAGCAGTACTTC. It translates to CASSPRPGQGSYEQYF.

This chain uses TRBV10-3 with TRBJ1-1; D might be TRBD1 (6 bases). Trimming removed 7 bases at V and 3 bases at J, with 15 bases between. The V gene's germline CDR1 is ENHRY and CDR2 SYGVKD. The CDR3 sequence is 14 residues long. CDR3 sequence: CAITAGGRDTEAFF. The CDR3, as DNA: TGTGCCATCACCGCTGGGGGCCGGGACACTGAAGCTTTCTTT.

This clone was counted a few times. The chain uses TRBV28 and TRBJ2-3; D not certain. V lost 3 bases to trimming and J lost 3 bases, with 7 bases between them. CDR3 size: 13 residues. The germline CDR1 and CDR2 sequences are MDHEN and SYDVKM. CDR3 nucleotides: TGTGCCAGCAGTTTGTCAGGAACAGATACGCAGTATTTT. Its translation is CASSLSGTDTQYF.

The rearrangement uses TRBV6-5 and TRBJ1-4; D might be TRBD1 (6 bases). Trimming cost V 6 bases and J 5 bases, with 13 bases left between them. CDR1 is MNHEY, CDR2 SVGAGI, per germline. The CDR3 spans 14 residues. CDR3 sequence: CASSRTAVNEKLFF. CDR3 nucleotides: TGTGCCAGCAGCAGGACAGCGGTGAATGAAAAACTGTTTTTT.

CDR3 nucleotide sequence: TGTGCCATCAGTGAAGCGTCAGGCGCTGAGCAGTTCTTC. It yields the protein CAISEASGAEQFF. The chain recombines TRBV10-3 with TRBJ2-1; D is ambiguous. The CDR3 loop spans 13 amino acids. The germline gives CDR1 ENHRY, CDR2 SYGVKD. Trimming left V 3 bases short and J 9 bases short, with 12 bases between.

This clone was seen a single time. The rearrangement links TRBV19 to TRBJ2-1, with D possibly matching TRBD1 (6 bases). Germline V gene sequence: CDR1 LNHDA, CDR2 SQIVND (reference sequence). Trimming took off 7 bases at V and 2 bases at J, with 15 bases between the two ends. The CDR3 extends over 15 amino acids. CDR3 protein: CASTTLGTPYNEQFF. DNA for the CDR3: TGTGCCAGTACCACCCTCGGGACACCCTACAATGAGCAGTTCTTC.

This clone was seen more than once but under ten times. V gene TRBV7-9 combines with J gene TRBJ2-1, with 8 bases fitting TRBD2. Germline CDR1 is SEHNR and CDR2 is FQNEAQ (reference sequence). The trim removed 1 base at V and 7 bases at J, leaving 9 bases unmatched. The CDR3 totals 16 residues. CDR3 nucleotide sequence: TGTGCCAGCAGCTTAGGCGGGGGGCTGAAAAGAAATGAGCAGTTCTTC. Translated: CASSLGGGLKRNEQFF. Variable domain in full (rest from reference TRBV7-9 and TRBJ2-1): DTGVSQNPRHKITKRGQNVTFRCDPISEHNRLYWYRQTLGQGPEFLTYFQNEAQLEKSRLLSDRFSAERPKGSFSTLEIQRTEQGDSAMYLCASSLGGGLKRNEQFFGPGTRLTVL.

This chain connects TRBV7-8 to TRBJ2-2, with 11 bases aligning to TRBD2. The CDR3 extends over 16 amino acids. V lost 5 bases and J lost 0; bases outside the gene matches: 2. CDR1 and CDR2 from the germline V gene are SGHVS and FQNEAQ. The CDR3, as DNA: TGTGCCAGCAGCGGGGGACTAGCGGCGAACACCGGGGAGCTGTTTTTT. This codes for CASSGGLAANTGELFF. The whole variable domain, filled in from reference TRBV7-8 and TRBJ2-2, reads GAGVSQSPRYKVAKRGQDVALRCDPISGHVSLFWYQQALGQGPEFLTYFQNEAQLDKSGLPSDRFFAERPEGSVSTLKIQRTQQEDSAVYLCASSGGLAANTGELFFGEGSRLTVL.

This chain joins TRBV5-1 and TRBJ2-1; D uncertain. CDR3 length: 11 amino acids. Trimming pared 2 bases from V and 8 bases from J, leaving 5 bases between. Germline CDR1 SGHRS, CDR2 YFSETQ. The CDR3 DNA sequence: TGCGCCAGCAGCTTCGACTATGAGCAGTTCTTC. Protein product: CASSFDYEQFF.

This clone was seen once. The J gene is TRBJ2-4, the V gene TRBV15, with D perhaps TRBD1 (6 bases). This CDR3 is built from 17 residues. Trimming stripped 2 bases from V and 10 bases from J, with 24 bases between. Germline CDR1 is LNHNV and CDR2 is YYDKDF (reference sequence). DNA of the CDR3: TGTGCCACCAGCAGATCTGGTACAGGGTATCTACCGGGAATTCAGTACTTC. It yields the protein CATSRSGTGYLPGIQYF.

This clone has more than one count but fewer than ten. This chain links TRBV5-8 with TRBJ1-2; tentatively, D is TRBD1 (5 bases). Trimming pared 2 bases from V and 7 bases from J, leaving 12 bases between. Per germline, CDR1 SGHTS and CDR2 YDEGEE. The CDR3 is 13 residues long. This chain's CDR3 is CASSLWQGGGYTF. The CDR3 DNA reads TGTGCCAGCAGCTTATGGCAGGGAGGTGGCTACACCTTC. The whole variable domain, filled in from reference TRBV5-8 and TRBJ1-2, reads EAGVTQSPTHLIKTRGQQATLRCSPISGHTSVYWYQQALGLGLQFLLWYDEGEERNRGNFPPRFSGRQFPNYSSELNVNALELEDSALYLCASSLWQGGGYTFGSGTRLTVV.

This clone has only one observation. The J gene is TRBJ2-5, the V gene TRBV28; possibly TRBD2 for D (7 bases). Trimming stripped 6 bases from V and 4 bases from J, with 15 bases between. The length of the CDR3 is 14 residues. In germline, CDR1 is MDHEN, CDR2 SYDVKM. CDR3 region: CASSRGGGGETQYF. The CDR3 bases are TGTGCCAGCAGCCGTGGGGGGGGCGGAGAGACCCAGTACTTC.

The chain couples TRBV7-8 to TRBJ2-1; 11 nucleotides match TRBD2. Germline V CDR1 and CDR2: SGHVS, FQNEAQ. There are 18 residues in the CDR3. Trimming at V came to 5 bases and at J to 8 bases, leaving 17 bases not matched to a gene. The CDR3 region has the DNA TGTGCCAGCAGCAGCTCCAGCCTAGCGGGAGGTATAAAGCATGAGCAGTTCTTC. It encodes CASSSSSLAGGIKHEQFF.

This rearrangement joins TRBV5-6 to TRBJ1-2, with D unclear. V was pared by 6 bases and J by 4 bases, with 10 bases between. Looked up from germline, CDR1 is SGHDT and CDR2 is YYEEEE. This CDR3 is built from 12 residues. The CDR3 sequence: CASTRIGYGYTF. CDR3 bases: TGTGCCAGCACCCGAATAGGCTATGGCTACACCTTC.

The chain recombines TRBV30 with TRBJ2-3; 7 positions agree with TRBD2. The J segment lost 2 bases and the V segment lost 8 bases, leaving 10 bases of the junction unmatched. The germline V gene encodes CDR1 GTSNPN and CDR2 SVGIG (reference sequence). The CDR3 is 14 residues long. CDR3 DNA sequence: TGTGCCCTGGTGGAGCGGGGATACACAGATACGCAGTATTTT. It codes for CALVERGYTDTQYF.

The chain has TRBV28 and TRBJ2-3; perhaps TRBD2 as D (6 bases). The length of the CDR3 is 16 residues. CDR1 is MDHEN, CDR2 SYDVKM, per germline. V lost 7 bases and J lost 0, with 17 bases in between. As DNA, the CDR3 is TGTGCCAGCACTCCTTCCGGGACTTTTAGCACAGATACGCAGTATTTT. Encoded protein: CASTPSGTFSTDTQYF.

The chain carries TRBV10-3 and TRBJ1-1; D is possibly TRBD1 (6 bases). CDR1 is ENHRY and CDR2 is SYGVKD in the germline V gene. The CDR3 totals 12 residues. The ends were cut back, 8 bases at V and 4 bases at J, with 11 bases in the middle. The CDR3 here is CAIQEGGTEAFF. As DNA, the CDR3 is TGTGCCATCCAAGAGGGGGGCACTGAAGCTTTCTTT.

The V and J genes are TRBV6-5 and TRBJ1-1; 9 bases match TRBD1. The CDR3 is made up of 15 amino acids. From germline, CDR1 is MNHEY and CDR2 SVGAGI. The ends lost 4 bases at V and 6 bases at J; junction bases unmatched: 9. In nucleotides, the CDR3 is TGTGCCAGCAGTTCTTGGGACAGGGCGTTCCCTGAAGCTTTCTTT. Its translation: CASSSWDRAFPEAFF.

The chain recombines TRBV7-9 with TRBJ2-7; D is perhaps TRBD1 or TRBD2 (5 bases each). Per the germline V gene, CDR1 is SEHNR and CDR2 is FQNEAQ (reference sequence). The CDR3 spans 16 residues. Trimming pared 1 base from V and 5 bases from J, leaving 18 bases between. Written as DNA, the CDR3 is TGTGCCAGCAGCTTAGGGGCCCACGATTTGGGGGACGAGCAGTACTTC. The encoded protein is CASSLGAHDLGDEQYF. The full variable domain, with the rest looked up from reference TRBV7-9 and TRBJ2-7, is DTGVSQNPRHKITKRGQNVTFRCDPISEHNRLYWYRQTLGQGPEFLTYFQNEAQLEKSRLLSDRFSAERPKGSFSTLEIQRTEQGDSAMYLCASSLGAHDLGDEQYFGPGTRLTVT.

A single count supports this clone. The chain uses TRBV7-2 and TRBJ2-1; 11 nucleotides match TRBD2. CDR3 size: 16 residues. After removal of 1 base from V and 10 bases from J, the junction contained 9 bases not matched to a gene. CDR1 is SGHTA and CDR2 is FQGNSA in the germline V gene. The CDR3: CASSLVAGGPWGEQFF. The CDR3 DNA is TGTGCCAGCAGCTTAGTAGCGGGAGGGCCTTGGGGGGAGCAGTTCTTC. The entire variable domain, with the rest obtained from reference TRBV7-2 and TRBJ2-1, is as follows: GAGVSQSPSNKVTEKGKDVELRCDPISGHTALYWYRQSLGQGLEFLIYFQGNSAPDKSGLPSDRFSAERTGGSVSTLTIQRTQQEDSAVYLCASSLVAGGPWGEQFFGPGTRLTVL.

This clone was observed a single time. V gene TRBV7-9 combines with J gene TRBJ2-3; no firm D call. The V end was cut by 1 base, the J end by 4 bases, with 15 bases between. The V gene's germline CDR1 is SEHNR and CDR2 FQNEAQ (reference sequence). The CDR3 spans 16 residues. In DNA, the CDR3 is TGTGCCAGCAGCTTAGGCGTGGCCTTCGTCCCAGATACGCAGTATTTT. This encodes CASSLGVAFVPDTQYF.